This T cell receptor (beta chain) emerged from a study of sequential checkpoint blockade in melanoma. The wider study: Patients were randomized 1:1 to nivolumab-then-ipilimumab or ipilimumab-then-nivolumab first-line.

The sample's treatment: randomized to nivolumab then ipilimumab (arm A) or the reverse (arm B). Sequencing used immunoSEQ multiplex PCR; TCRdb keeps in-frame clones, though not all of them. This sample has tens of thousands of clones, with 55% to 70% found just once. CDR3 size: 18 residues. J gave up 2 bases and V 2 bases, and 13 bases lay outside the gene matches. Per germline, CDR1 SEHNR and CDR2 FQNEAQ (reference sequence). Specimen: CD8+ T cells sorted from blood (inferred from file names), collected from a patient given nivolumab and ipilimumab in sequence. This chain joins TRBV7-9 and TRBJ2-5; 8 bases line up with TRBD1. This clonotype originated in a human donor with melanoma. The CDR3, as DNA: TGTGCCAGCAGCTTATCTCCCCGTGTCAGGGGGCTGCAAGAGACCCAGTACTTC. Encoded protein: CASSLSPRVRGLQETQYF.